This T cell receptor beta chain was recorded in a study of T-cell reconstitution after alpha-beta-depleted transplantation in children. The ends lost 4 bases at V and 5 bases at J; junction bases unmatched: 12. Looked up from germline, CDR1 is SGHDN and CDR2 is FVKESK. The CDR3 has 16 residues. A word on this clonotype: What it binds is not known.

Broader study findings: Most T-cell counts and diversity one year after the transplant came from T cells that were newly produced.

Molecular barcoding with unique molecular identifiers was used for the TCRbeta library. Each CDR3 protein is one row after TCRdb ran MiXCR on the PCR reads. This sample carries approximately 110,000 distinct CDR3 sequences, 10% of them seen once, and the ten largest clones take 30% to 35%. The starting material was PBMCs, obtained before TCRalphabeta/CD19-depleted stem cell transplant. The chain combines TRBV14 with TRBJ2-3; TRBD2 aligns across 7 bases. This receptor was obtained from a boy between 2 and 10 years old with acute lymphoblastic leukemia, due to receive a stem cell transplant. Written as DNA, the CDR3 is TGTGCCAGCAGCCTGAGGCGGGGGAGAATTGGAGATACGCAGTATTTT. Residues: CASSLRRGRIGDTQYF.